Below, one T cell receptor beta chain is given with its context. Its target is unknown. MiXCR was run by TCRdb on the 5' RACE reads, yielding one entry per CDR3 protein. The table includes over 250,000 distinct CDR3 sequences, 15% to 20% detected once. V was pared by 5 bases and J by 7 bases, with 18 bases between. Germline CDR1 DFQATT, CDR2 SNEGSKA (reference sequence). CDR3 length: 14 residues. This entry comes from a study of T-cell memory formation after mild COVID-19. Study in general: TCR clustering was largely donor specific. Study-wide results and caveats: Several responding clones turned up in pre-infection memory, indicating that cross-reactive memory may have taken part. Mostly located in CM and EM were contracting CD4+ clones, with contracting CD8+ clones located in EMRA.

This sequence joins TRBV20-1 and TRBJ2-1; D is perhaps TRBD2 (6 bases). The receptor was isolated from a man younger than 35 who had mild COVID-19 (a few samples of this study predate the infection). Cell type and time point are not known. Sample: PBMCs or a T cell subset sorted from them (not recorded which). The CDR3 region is CSAFRKTGENEQFF. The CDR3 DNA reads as TGCAGTGCTTTTCGAAAAACGGGGGAAAATGAGCAGTTCTTC.